This T cell receptor (beta chain) was recorded in a study of neoadjuvant anti-PD-1 for oral cavity cancer. About the study: Nivolumab at 3 mg/kg was mostly given biweekly, three to four doses, pre-surgery.

The time point was: after neoadjuvant nivolumab, at surgical resection. Turning to this clone: The target antigen is unknown.

General study points: With a few patients per group, TCR findings need larger cohorts. Higher pretreatment Treg/Th17 ratios tracked higher pretreatment blood clonality.

The CDR3 consists of 12 residues. V dropped 7 bases and J dropped 10 bases, with 19 bases sitting between them. Germline V gives CDR1 GTSNPN, CDR2 SVGIG (reference sequence). PBMC libraries mostly used roughly 480 ng of input genomic DNA, with six replicates per sample. Generated by immunoSEQ multiplex PCR, the TCRdb table keeps only in-frame clones and is missing some. The sample has approximately 42,000 clones, approximately 80% seen once. The sample was PBMCs, taken after nivolumab (anti-PD-1) treatment. The V gene is TRBV30, the J gene TRBJ1-2; D may be TRBD1 (6 bases). The clonotype was recovered from a person aged 35 to 85 with oral cavity squamous cell carcinoma. The CDR3, as DNA: TGTGCCTCCCACGGGGGCCAAAGATTCTACACCTTC. Translation gives CASHGGQRFYTF.